This T cell receptor beta chain was captured by sequencing in a study of shared clonotypes between healthy human individuals (dated by TCRdb to the early 2020s). Context from the whole study: The cohort included a few men and a couple of women between 18 and 49 years of age. Per donor, three plates each were used for CD4 naive and CD4 memory, two for CD8 naive, and one for CD8 memory. Blood TCR repertoires of about five healthy adults were deeply sequenced to estimate repertoire size and the extent of clonotype sharing between individuals. To increase sequencing depth and limit assay-specific biases, TCR repertoire library preparation and sequencing were carried out by different laboratories using diverse techniques. Each donor's leukapheresis produced roughly between roughly 0.94 and 9.5 billion PBMCs. General findings and caveats noted by the study authors: Incomplete sequencing was indicated by rarefaction of sorted-subset datasets, despite the large sequencing depth. When a handful of donors were compared, the shared fraction of clonotypes was around 5.1% for naive CD4, around 3.6% for naive CD8, 2.3% for memory CD4, and 0.4% for memory CD8. Because the study included a small number of donors, the genetic and exposure-history diversity represented was limited. Only blood was sampled, and tissue TCR repertoires likely differ from those in blood. Pairwise subsampling indicated that sequencing depth was expected to affect the degree of clonotype sharing among donors. Larger estimated clonotype richness was generally found for naive subsets than for memory subsets. Clonotypes shared by all four sorted-subset donors showed higher generation probabilities than non-shared clonotypes.

V drops 0 bases and J drops 0 bases, leaving 13 bases in between. The germline V gene supplies CDR1 SGHTA and CDR2 FQGNSA. The CDR3 spans 17 residues, from the cysteine through the phenylalanine. Just CDR3 DNA is preserved here, 51 bases in frame from base 1. CD8 naive samples consisted of CD45RO-negative cells that were positively selected for CCR7, yielding a CD45RA+CCR7+ population without TemRA cells. Healthy HIV-negative adults with no recently reported acute infections or vaccinations were included as donors. All donors were Caucasian adults living in Nashville, Tennessee, USA. Blood was collected by leukapheresis, and PBMCs were isolated by Ficoll-Histopaque density gradient centrifugation and then cryopreserved in liquid nitrogen vapor phase. Purity and quantity of every magnetically sorted T cell population were checked by analytical flow cytometry. From each sorted fraction, genomic DNA was isolated and quantified by UV absorbance on a Nanodrop 2000c.

On this clone itself: The clone's antigen remains unknown. Per-nucleotide qualities are absent, and no much larger clonotype sits a single base away.

Using the deep immunoSEQ assay, TCR CDR3 regions were amplified from genomic DNA by multiplex PCR. For each cell subset, the extracted genomic DNA was distributed evenly across all wells of several immunoSEQ 96-well plates, and each plate served as one replicate. For sorted subsets, each replicate PCR was loaded with roughly 200 ng genomic DNA, equivalent to 25,000 to 35,000 T cell genomes. Purified libraries were measured with a Qubit 3.0 fluorometer, size-checked on a Bioanalyzer 2100, and measured again with the KAPA Library Quantification kit. A separate single-read 150-cycle Illumina NextSeq 550 flow cell was used to sequence each immunoSEQ 96-well plate. The study's processing was this. The immunoSEQ output contained only junctional sequences without quality scores, so filtering could not match that applied to full-length reads. Sequences were annotated with PyIR, a Python wrapper for IgBLAST v1.9, using IMGT germline references to assign V/J genes and CDR3. Reads were filtered out if the reads had weak V/J assignments (E-value above 1e-6), no CDR3, stop codons, out-of-frame junctions, or ambiguous translated residues. V3J clonotypes were defined as sequences sharing the same inferred V gene, J gene, and CDR3 amino acid sequence. Percentage overlap between repertoires was computed as shared unique clonotypes divided by the size of the smaller repertoire. Three approaches were used to assess repertoire richness: RTK rarefaction, the Chao1 estimator, and Recon v2.1 estimates of unobserved clonotypes. Generation probabilities were computed with OLGA for all TCRbeta clonotypes obtained by the gDNA method from several donors. The clones in this table, taken by TCRdb from immuneACCESS, are in-frame only. Not every clone is retained; where verified, under half of the shortfall comes from an unresolved V gene, and the cause of the rest is unknown. V, J and clone size reflect that table, while D and trimming were determined from the DNA. This sample lists about 2.2 million clones; around 95% were detected once. The top ten hold over 1.5% of the sample.

Input material: naive CD8+ T cells from PBMCs. The meaning of the sample's cell subset or site label: CD45RA+CCR7+. The rearranged segments are TRBV7-2 and TRBJ2-3; the D region possibly corresponds to TRBD1 (6 bases align). This clonotype was sampled from a man aged 18-30 years in good health. Some clones in this sample may be carry-over from other donors' samples. The CDR3 amino acid sequence is: CASSLAGTIYSTDTQYF. Here is the DNA: TGTGCCAGCAGCTTAGCCGGGACAATCTACAGCACAGATACGCAGTATTTT.